One and the same sample provided the 25 T cell receptor beta chains below, sequenced in a study of Graves' ophthalmopathy and Graves' hyperthyroidism. Researchers took RNA transcripts and amplified TCR beta CDR3 regions from them. RT-PCR in the first round used HTBI primers; a second-round multiplex PCR followed. MiXCR was run by TCRdb on the multiplex PCR reads, yielding one entry per CDR3 protein. The table records about half a million distinct CDR3 sequences, approximately 15% of them present only once. The sequencing sample was made of blood. Source of these receptors: a woman in her thirties with Graves' ophthalmopathy.

This clonotype was counted many times. The gene calls are TRBV6-2 or TRBV6-3 and TRBJ2-7; 14 bases agree with TRBD2. Germline assignment: CDR1 MNHEY and CDR2 SVGEGT. V shed 8 bases and J 7 bases; nucleotides not matched to a gene: 16. The CDR3 contains 17 residues. The CDR3 reads CASSRPRLAGGPREQYF. As DNA, the CDR3 is TGTGCCAGCTCCAGACCGCGACTAGCGGGAGGGCCGAGGGAGCAGTACTTC.

The table lists this clonotype with many counts. This chain links TRBV28 with TRBJ2-2; 7 bases align to TRBD2. V trimming: 8 bases; J trimming: 2 bases; junction bases outside the gene matches: 5. The CDR3 covers 14 residues. Germline lookup yields CDR1 MDHEN and CDR2 SYDVKM. Written as DNA, the CDR3 is TGTGCCAGCTTACGCGGGGGTAACACCGGGGAGCTGTTTTTT. Protein: CASLRGGNTGELFF.

The chain joins TRBV29-1 to TRBJ2-7; a weak D match, TRBD1 (5 bases). The CDR3 sequence is 15 residues long. Trimming stripped 6 bases from V and 0 bases from J, with 18 bases between. Germline loops: CDR1 SQVTM, CDR2 ANQGSEA. CDR3 DNA: TGCAGCGTGGTCCACAAAGACAGTTCCTCCTACGAGCAGTACTTC. The encoded protein is CSVVHKDSSSYEQYF.

The chain couples TRBV6-5 to TRBJ1-1; maybe TRBD1 (6 bases). Germline-derived CDR1 and CDR2 are MNHEY and SVGAGI. Trimming shortened V by 2 bases and J by 4 bases, and 17 bases separated the two germline ends. The CDR3 has 16 amino acids. CDR3 in DNA: TGTGCCAGCAGTTACGATCCGGGGGCCGGGAGCACTGAAGCTTTCTTT. Translated: CASSYDPGAGSTEAFF.

Note on this clonotype: A junction end diverges from the germline sequence, so it may reflect a read error. J is TRBJ1-1 and V is TRBV7-9, with D uncertain. Germline CDR1 is SEHNR and CDR2 is FQNEAQ (reference sequence). The CDR3 runs 12 residues. DNA of the CDR3: TGTGCCAGCAGCTTAGGAATCACTGAAGCTTGCTTT. Amino acid sequence: CASSLGITEACF.

This clonotype has ten or more counts. The CDR3 nucleotides read TGTGCCAGCATATCAGGGGGGGGAGAGCAGTACTTC. Residues: CASISGGGEQYF. The V call is TRBV6-1, the J call TRBJ2-7, with D perhaps given as TRBD1 or TRBD2 (7 bases each). The CDR3 sequence is 12 residues long. The V gene's germline CDR1 is MNHNS and CDR2 SASEGT. With 7 bases removed from V and 7 bases from J, the gap between germline ends came to 14 bases.

At least ten counts were recorded for this clonotype. The J gene is TRBJ2-7, the V gene TRBV7-2, with D possibly being TRBD2 (6 bases). The CDR3 has 15 amino acids. Trimming shortened V by 3 bases and J by 2 bases, and 14 bases separated the two germline ends. Germline V CDR1 and CDR2: SGHTA, FQGNSA. The CDR3 spells CASSFKVAAPYEQYF. The CDR3 region has the DNA TGTGCCAGCAGCTTTAAGGTAGCGGCTCCCTACGAGCAGTACTTC.

This clonotype came up many times. This rearrangement joins TRBV12-3 or TRBV12-4 to TRBJ1-1, with TRBD1 matching 9 bases. The CDR3 length is 14 residues. V shed 5 bases and J 2 bases; nucleotides not matched to a gene: 3. The CDR3 DNA reads as TGTGCCAGCAGTAAGGGACAGGGTAACACTGAAGCTTTCTTT. Protein sequence: CASSKGQGNTEAFF.

The table lists this clonotype with many counts. This sequence joins TRBV19 and TRBJ2-2; D is unresolved. Trimming took off 6 bases at V and 0 bases at J, with 5 bases between the two ends. This CDR3 contains 13 residues. Germline loops: CDR1 LNHDA, CDR2 SQIVND (reference sequence). The CDR3 sequence: CASRYPNTGELFF. CDR3 DNA: TGTGCCAGTAGGTACCCGAACACCGGGGAGCTGTTTTTT.

This clonotype was seen ten or more times. The rearrangement links TRBV11-1 to TRBJ1-1; possibly TRBD1 for D (5 bases). CDR3 size: 14 residues. V was pared by 4 bases and J by 1 base, with 10 bases between. The germline CDR1 and CDR2 sequences are SGHAT and FQDESV (reference sequence). The DNA of the CDR3 is TGTGCCAGCAGCTGGACCGGGACGAACACTGAAGCTTTCTTT. Protein sequence: CASSWTGTNTEAFF.

This clonotype was detected ten times or more. V usage is TRBV6-1 and J usage is TRBJ1-5; the D is unclear. The CDR3 has 13 residues. Germline V gene lookup returns CDR1 MNHNS and CDR2 SASEGT. Trimming took 2 bases from V and 15 from J, leaving 17 bases between them. The CDR3 loop is CASSENVLALRHF. The CDR3 bases are TGTGCCAGCAGTGAAAACGTACTGGCGTTAAGGCATTTT.

The sample holds many counts of this clonotype. The V and J genes are TRBV2 and TRBJ2-7; 9 bases match TRBD2. Germline V gene lookup returns CDR1 SNHLY and CDR2 FYNNEI. The CDR3 runs to 13 residues. The V segment lost 7 bases and the J segment 6 bases; nucleotides outside the gene matches: 7. DNA for the CDR3: TGTGCCAGCACTGCGGGGGGGCACGGCGAGCAGTACTTC. It is translated as CASTAGGHGEQYF.

The chain couples TRBV30 to TRBJ2-7, with D unresolved. CDR1 is GTSNPN, CDR2 SVGIG, per germline (reference sequence). V was trimmed by 3 bases and J by 4 bases, leaving 16 bases between them. The CDR3 is 14 residues long. CDR3 DNA sequence: TGTGCCTGGAGAGAATCGACTTCACTTTACGAGCAGTACTTC. Translating gives CAWRESTSLYEQYF.

The CDR3 bases are TGTGCCAGCAGCCGACAGAGTGCCTACGAGCAGTACTTC. The encoded protein is CASSRQSAYEQYF. The chain employs TRBV7-2 and TRBJ2-7; possible D gene TRBD1, 5 bases. The V gene lost 5 bases and the J gene lost 2 bases, with 10 bases spanning the gap. Germline CDR1 SGHTA, CDR2 FQGNSA. This CDR3 is built from 13 residues.

At least ten counts were recorded for this clonotype. The chain uses TRBV28 and TRBJ1-5, with D possibly matching TRBD1 (6 bases). Per germline, CDR1 MDHEN and CDR2 SYDVKM. CDR3 length: 15 residues. Trimming pared 4 bases from V and 4 bases from J, leaving 14 bases between. Written as DNA, the CDR3 is TGTGCCAGCAGTTCCTTAGGACAGCCTAATCAGCCCCAGCATTTT. This codes for CASSSLGQPNQPQHF.

The chain uses TRBV4-1 and TRBJ2-3; D unresolved. The ends were cut back, 4 bases at V and 0 bases at J, with 20 bases in the middle. The CDR3 runs to 18 residues. Germline loops: CDR1 MGHRA, CDR2 YSYEKL. The CDR3 nucleotides are TGCGCCAGCAGCCTACTAAGGTATACAGCTTCTAGCACAGATACGCAGTATTTT. It specifies CASSLLRYTASSTDTQYF.

This clonotype occurred a few times. The chain is built from TRBV6-1 and TRBJ2-2; 8 nucleotides align to TRBD2. V was pared by 5 bases and J by 1 base, with 6 bases of the junction left unmatched. Germline V lookup: CDR1 MNHNS, CDR2 SASEGT. There are 16 residues in the CDR3. This CDR3 reads CASSRRLARNTGELFF. The CDR3 nucleotides read TGTGCCAGCAGTCGACGACTAGCGCGGAACACCGGGGAGCTGTTTTTT.

This clonotype was seen repeatedly, ten times or more. This sequence joins TRBV28 and TRBJ2-7; maybe TRBD1 (6 bases). V was clipped by 7 bases and J by 2 bases, with 15 bases between them. The CDR3 sequence is 14 residues long. Germline CDR1 MDHEN, CDR2 SYDVKM. CDR3 DNA sequence: TGTGCCAGCATACGGGCACAGGGAGCCTACGAGCAGTACTTC. Amino acid sequence: CASIRAQGAYEQYF.

This clonotype has ten or more counts. CDR3 DNA sequence: TGTGCCAGCAGACCTCGGGGAGGGACAAATCAGCCCCAGCATTTT. Its protein product is CASRPRGGTNQPQHF. The chain carries TRBV2 and TRBJ1-5; weak D call: TRBD1 (6 bases). Trimming left V 6 bases short and J 4 bases short, with 16 bases between. Germline V gives CDR1 SNHLY, CDR2 FYNNEI. The CDR3 covers 15 residues.

The sample holds many counts of this clonotype. The chain links TRBV12-3 or TRBV12-4 to TRBJ1-1; D unresolved. V was cut by 5 bases and J by 5 bases, with 18 bases left in between. The CDR3 runs 15 residues. The CDR3 DNA sequence: TGTGCCAGCAGTGCCGCCCCTGGCTTAGGGACTGAAGCTTTCTTT. Its protein product is CASSAAPGLGTEAFF.

This clonotype was observed at least ten times. The chain uses TRBV28 and TRBJ1-2, with 7 bases matching TRBD1. This CDR3 is 14 amino acids long. Germline values: CDR1 MDHEN, CDR2 SYDVKM. After removal of 4 bases from V and 7 bases from J, the junction contained 9 bases not matched to a gene. CDR3: CASSYEQGYFGYTF. CDR3 in DNA: TGTGCCAGCAGTTACGAACAGGGGTACTTTGGCTACACCTTC.

This clonotype was detected many times. The chain links TRBV6-2 or TRBV6-3 to TRBJ2-7, with a possible D match to TRBD2 (6 bases). CDR3 size: 12 residues. Germline CDR1 MNHEY, CDR2 SVGEGT. Between the trimmed V and J ends, which lost 7 bases and 7 bases, there was a span of 14 bases. The CDR3: CASTTEGREQYF. CDR3 sequence (DNA): TGTGCCAGCACCACGGAGGGCCGGGAGCAGTACTTC.

This clonotype was seen only a few times. The rearrangement joins TRBV28 to TRBJ2-7; possible D gene TRBD1, 6 bases. CDR1 is MDHEN, CDR2 SYDVKM, per germline. Trimming left V 5 bases short and J 6 bases short, with 20 bases between. This CDR3 spans 15 amino acids. In DNA form, the CDR3 reads TGTGCCAGCAGTCCGATTCTCAGGGGAATCCTCGAGCAGTACTTC. The encoded protein is CASSPILRGILEQYF.

This clonotype was detected many times. This chain links TRBV6-1 with TRBJ2-7; D is uncertain. This CDR3 is 11 amino acids long. V gave up 7 bases and J gave up 6 bases, with 10 bases separating them. Germline CDR1 reads MNHNS; CDR2 reads SASEGT. This CDR3 is CASKTSPEQYF. The CDR3 DNA reads TGTGCCAGCAAGACCTCCCCCGAGCAGTACTTC.

This clonotype has ten or more counts. The chain uses TRBV6-1 and TRBJ1-1; possible D gene TRBD1, 5 bases. V was clipped by 2 bases and J by 0 bases, with 10 bases between them. The CDR3 sequence is 15 residues long. CDR1 is MNHNS and CDR2 is SASEGT in the germline V gene. DNA of the CDR3: TGTGCCAGCAGTGAATGGGGCACCCTGAACACTGAAGCTTTCTTT. Translated, it gives CASSEWGTLNTEAFF.